Each of the 14 T cell receptor beta chains below was sequenced from the same sample in a study of T cell repertoires in cytomegalovirus infection. Their antigens remain unidentified. TCRdb analysed the reads with MiXCR anew, one entry per CDR3 protein. Of about 890,000 distinct CDR3 sequences in the sample, roughly a third were seen once. The sequences come from cultured CD8+ T cells from PBMCs, collected from culture after CMV antigen stimulation. Receptors originate from a human donor in good health (CMV status not recorded). Some clones in this sample may be carry-over from other donors' samples.

There are a few counts of this clonotype. The chain carries TRBV7-9 and TRBJ1-1, with D maybe TRBD1 (5 bases). Germline CDR1 and CDR2: SEHNR and FQNEAQ (reference sequence). V lost 3 bases and J lost 6, with 17 bases in between. The CDR3 covers 15 residues. The CDR3 protein is CASSFTGTHEPEAFF. In nucleotides, the CDR3 is TGTGCCAGCAGCTTTACCGGGACTCATGAACCTGAAGCTTTCTTT.

The rearrangement joins TRBV6-6 to TRBJ1-1, with D maybe TRBD1 (5 bases). Germline CDR1 is MNHNY and CDR2 is SVGAGI (reference sequence). Trimming pared 8 bases from V and 6 bases from J, leaving 13 bases between. The CDR3 is 12 amino acids. CDR3: CASGQGSPEAFF. The CDR3 bases are TGTGCCAGCGGGCAGGGTAGCCCTGAAGCTTTCTTT.

This chain joins TRBV19 and TRBJ1-2; TRBD1 might be the D (6 bases). With 4 bases removed from V and 0 bases from J, the gap between germline ends came to 21 bases. The CDR3 is made up of 18 amino acids. Germline values: CDR1 LNHDA, CDR2 SQIVND (reference sequence). CDR3 nucleotides: TGTGCCAGTAGTACCATATTCTTCGGACAGATCCCTAACTATGGCTACACCTTC. Protein product: CASSTIFFGQIPNYGYTF.

In DNA, the CDR3 is TGTGCCAGCAGCTTGAGGGTCGGGCCGTACAATGAGCAGTTCTTC. As protein: CASSLRVGPYNEQFF. This chain joins TRBV5-5 and TRBJ2-1; no firm D call. Germline V gene data show CDR1 as SGHKS and CDR2 as YYEKEE (reference sequence). The CDR3 contains 15 residues. The V gene lost 1 base and the J gene lost 4 bases, with 12 bases spanning the gap.

The chain joins TRBV27 to TRBJ2-5; 7 nucleotides line up with TRBD1. The CDR3 runs 14 residues. Germline trimming cut 3 bases from V and 7 bases from J; bases unmatched to any gene: 8. CDR1 MNHEY and CDR2 SMNVEV come from the germline V gene (reference sequence). The CDR3 region is CASSFGTARGTQYF. CDR3 DNA sequence: TGTGCCAGCAGTTTCGGGACAGCAAGAGGGACCCAGTACTTC.

This clonotype was picked up many times. This rearrangement joins TRBV6-1 to TRBJ1-2; D uncertain. From germline, CDR1 is MNHNS and CDR2 SASEGT. There are 15 residues in the CDR3. V was trimmed by 5 bases and J by 0 bases, leaving 13 bases between them. The DNA of the CDR3 is TGTGCCAGCAGTCAACAGCGAACTCCTAACTATGGCTACACCTTC. The encoded protein is CASSQQRTPNYGYTF.

The chain is built from TRBV20-1 and TRBJ2-7, with 8 bases that match TRBD1. Germline loops: CDR1 DFQATT, CDR2 SNEGSKA (reference sequence). The trim removed 1 base at V and 2 bases at J, leaving 10 bases unmatched. The length of the CDR3 is 16 residues. The CDR3 DNA reads TGCAGTGCTAGAGGTCCTTTTAGGGACAGGACCTACGAGCAGTACGTC. Translated, it gives CSARGPFRDRTYEQYV.

The CDR3 spells CAIRTSGDYNEQFF. CDR3 nucleotides: TGTGCCATCAGAACTAGCGGCGACTACAATGAGCAGTTCTTC. This chain uses TRBV10-3 with TRBJ2-1, with 8 bases aligning to TRBD2. This CDR3 comprises 14 residues. Trimming removed 6 bases from V and 3 bases from J; junction bases left unmatched: 4. The germline gives CDR1 ENHRY, CDR2 SYGVKD.

This clonotype was picked up many times. This chain connects TRBV7-8 to TRBJ2-5; no clear D gene. Trimming shortened V by 6 bases and J by 1 base, and 15 bases separated the two germline ends. Germline loops: CDR1 SGHVS, CDR2 FQNEAQ. CDR3 size: 15 residues. CDR3 region: CASRGLDLPQETQYF. For the CDR3, the DNA is TGTGCCAGCAGAGGTCTCGACTTGCCCCAAGAGACCCAGTACTTC.

The chain carries TRBV4-3 and TRBJ1-2; TRBD1 might be the D (6 bases). Germline CDR1 LGHNA, CDR2 YSLEER. The ends were cut back, 0 bases at V and 8 bases at J, with 22 bases in the middle. This CDR3 has 17 amino acids. This CDR3 reads CASSQDPMDSRPGGYTF. DNA for the CDR3: TGCGCCAGCAGCCAAGACCCTATGGACAGCCGCCCCGGGGGCTACACCTTC.

As regards this clonotype: This may arise from a read error, as a much more abundant clone is one base away. The chain links TRBV7-2 to TRBJ1-1; maybe TRBD1 (6 bases). This CDR3 has 13 residues. Germline CDR1 and CDR2: SGHTA and FQGNSA. The CDR3 sequence: CVSSYTGSTEAFF. CDR3 sequence (DNA): TGTGTCAGCAGCTATACAGGGAGCACTGAAGCTTTCTTT. Combining the CDR3 with reference TRBV7-2 and TRBJ1-1 gives the whole variable domain GAGVSQSPSNKVTEKGKDVELRCDPISGHTALYWYRQSLGQGLEFLIYFQGNSAPDKSGLPSDRFSAERTGGSVSTLTIQRTQQEDSAVYLCVSSYTGSTEAFFGQGTRLTVV.

The chain links TRBV10-3 to TRBJ2-7; D assignment may be TRBD1 or TRBD2 (6 bases each). The CDR3 length is 12 residues. V lost 8 bases and J lost 2, with 10 bases in between. Germline CDR1 reads ENHRY; CDR2 reads SYGVKD. CDR3 protein: CAIGGGTYEQYV. CDR3 sequence (DNA): TGTGCCATCGGAGGGGGAACCTACGAGCAGTACGTC.

V and J are TRBV19 and TRBJ1-1; the match to TRBD1 covers 7 bases. Germline values: CDR1 LNHDA, CDR2 SQIVND (reference sequence). The CDR3 is 14 residues long. Losses at the gene ends were 8 bases for V and 3 bases for J; bases not matched to a gene: 9. Here the CDR3 reads CASRWDSTYTEAFF. The CDR3 DNA reads as TGTGCCAGTCGATGGGACAGCACCTACACTGAAGCTTTCTTT.

The V and J genes are TRBV27 and TRBJ2-5, with 8 bases identical to TRBD2. The CDR3 has 17 residues. V shed 2 bases, J shed 2 bases, and the junction held 10 bases outside the gene matches. The V gene's germline CDR1 is MNHEY and CDR2 SMNVEV (reference sequence). The CDR3 DNA is TGTGCCAGCAGTTTAAGTTGGTGGCGGGGGGTACAAGAGACCCAGTACTTC. It is translated as CASSLSWWRGVQETQYF.